A selection of T cell receptor beta chains follows, all from one sample in a study of T cell responses to AZD1222 COVID-19 vaccine. Measured with immunoSEQ multiplex PCR; TCRdb has only the in-frame clones, and not every one. Its table records around 140,000 clones. The material sequenced was peripheral blood. Receptor source: an adult in good health. CDR3s include the opening cysteine and the closing phenylalanine or tryptophan. The D gene is left open where the match is weak.

d_call | j_call | v_call | cdr3_nt | cdr3_aa
. | TRBJ1-2 | TRBV12-5 | TGTGCTAGTGGTTCTACCCCTCAGACAGAAAACCTCTGGGGCTACACCTTC | CASGSTPQTENLWGYTF
. | TRBJ2-7 | TRBV6-1 | TGTGCCAGCAGTGAAGGGTGGGGCGTGGGATACGAGCAGTACTTC | CASSEGWGVGYEQYF
TRBD1 | TRBJ2-7 | TRBV7-9 | TGTGCCAGCAGCCAACCCAGGTTCTCAGGGGGCATGTACGAGCAGTACTTC | CASSQPRFSGGMYEQYF
. | TRBJ1-2 | TRBV7-9 | TGTGCCAGCAGCTTATTCGGCAGGGACCACGGCTACACCTTC | CASSLFGRDHGYTF
TRBD2 | TRBJ2-2 | TRBV7-6 | TGTGCCAGCAGCCCGACTAGCGGGGGACCGAACACCGGGGAGCTGTTTTTT | CASSPTSGGPNTGELFF
. | TRBJ1-6 | TRBV3-1/TRBV3-2 | TGTGCCAGCAGCCAAGAAGCCACCGGGACGGCCTCACCCCTCCACTTT | CASSQEATGTASPLHF
TRBD1 | TRBJ1-4 | TRBV19 | TGTGCCAGTAGTGGAGGGACAGGCCGTAATGAAAAACTGTTTTTT | CASSGGTGRNEKLFF
TRBD1 | TRBJ2-7 | TRBV2 | TGTGCCAGCAACCGGGACAGGGGCGAGCAGTACTTC | CASNRDRGEQYF
. | TRBJ1-4 | TRBV5-6 | TGTGCCAGCAGCTTGGTTGGCAGGGCCGAGAGTAATGAAAAACTGTTTTTT | CASSLVGRAESNEKLFF
. | TRBJ1-6 | TRBV7-9 | TGTGCCAGCAGTTTCGAAGGACATCCCGGTTCACCCCTCCACTTT | CASSFEGHPGSPLHF
TRBD1 | TRBJ1-1 | TRBV19 | TGTGCCAGTAGTAACCGGGACAGGGGGCCCGGCAGGGAAGCTTTCTTT | CASSNRDRGPGREAFF
TRBD1 | TRBJ1-1 | TRBV5-6 | TGTGCCAGCAGCCGACGCAACAGGGGCACTGAAGCTTTCTTT | CASSRRNRGTEAFF
. | TRBJ2-3 | TRBV6-1 | TGTGCCAGCAGTGAAGTCGGCTCCACAGATACGCAGTATTTT | CASSEVGSTDTQYF
. | TRBJ1-2 | TRBV5-4 | TGTGCCAGCAGCTTTGGGTCAGCGGGTGACCACTATGGCTACACCTTC | CASSFGSAGDHYGYTF
. | TRBJ2-3 | TRBV4-3 | TGCGCCAGCAGCCAACATTATAGCACAGATACGCAGTATTTT | CASSQHYSTDTQYF
. | TRBJ1-1 | TRBV18 | TGTGCCAGCTCACCACCTTCAGGGCTTCCGAACACTGAAGCTTTCTTT | CASSPPSGLPNTEAFF
. | TRBJ1-5 | TRBV30 | TGTGCCTGGAGTGAAGTAGGTGCGGGTGGATATCAGCCCCAGCATTTT | CAWSEVGAGGYQPQHF
. | TRBJ2-3 | TRBV25-1 | TGTGCCAGCAGTCGACAGGGAGGGACAGATACGCAGTATTTT | CASSRQGGTDTQYF
TRBD2 | TRBJ2-7 | TRBV6-2/TRBV6-3 | TGTGCCAGCAGTTACTCGCGGGGGAGAGTGAACGAGCAGTACTTC | CASSYSRGRVNEQYF
. | TRBJ2-7 | TRBV4-3 | TGCGCCAGCAGCCAAGGCGGGGACGGATCCTACGAGCAGTACTTC | CASSQGGDGSYEQYF
. | TRBJ1-2 | TRBV7-2 | TGTGCCAGCAGCTTAGACAGGGCGGTTTACTTTGATGGCTACACCTTC | CASSLDRAVYFDGYTF
TRBD1 | TRBJ1-4 | TRBV18 | TGTGCCAGCTCACCACTCCTCACACAGGGGATTAATGAAAAACTGTTTTTT | CASSPLLTQGINEKLFF
. | TRBJ2-2 | TRBV7-9 | TGTGCCAGCAGCTTAGGAGTAAGGGACCCATCGAACACCGGGGAGCTGTTTTTT | CASSLGVRDPSNTGELFF
. | TRBJ2-5 | TRBV4-3 | TGCGCCAGCAGCCAAGAACAGGGAAAACAAGAGACCCAGTACTTC | CASSQEQGKQETQYF
. | TRBJ1-4 | TRBV7-9 | TGTGCCAGCAAGTCAACTAATGAAAAACTGTTTTTT | CASKSTNEKLFF
TRBD1 | TRBJ1-1 | TRBV2 | TGTGCCAGCAGTCAGACAGGGAAGGCTTTCTTT | CASSQTGKAFF
. | TRBJ1-6 | TRBV15 | TGTGCCACCAGCAGAGATCTCCCAGGGAATTCACCCCTCCACTTT | CATSRDLPGNSPLHF
. | TRBJ1-5 | TRBV20-1 | TGCAGTGCTAGTGGGGAGGGCAGGTTCTATAGCAATCAGCCCCAGCATTTT | CSASGEGRFYSNQPQHF